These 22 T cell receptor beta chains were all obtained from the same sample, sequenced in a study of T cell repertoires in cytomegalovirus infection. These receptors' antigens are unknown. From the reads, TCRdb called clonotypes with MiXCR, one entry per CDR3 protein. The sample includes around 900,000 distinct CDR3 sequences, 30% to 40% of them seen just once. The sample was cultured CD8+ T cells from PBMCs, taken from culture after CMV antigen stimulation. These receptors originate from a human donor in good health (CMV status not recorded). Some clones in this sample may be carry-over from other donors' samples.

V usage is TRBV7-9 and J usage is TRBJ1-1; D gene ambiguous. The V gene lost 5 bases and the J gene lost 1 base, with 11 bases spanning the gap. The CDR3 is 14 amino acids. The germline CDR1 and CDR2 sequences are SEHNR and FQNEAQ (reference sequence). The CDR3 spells CASSAPAGNTEAFF. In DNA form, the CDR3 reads TGTGCCAGCAGCGCTCCCGCCGGGAACACTGAAGCTTTCTTT.

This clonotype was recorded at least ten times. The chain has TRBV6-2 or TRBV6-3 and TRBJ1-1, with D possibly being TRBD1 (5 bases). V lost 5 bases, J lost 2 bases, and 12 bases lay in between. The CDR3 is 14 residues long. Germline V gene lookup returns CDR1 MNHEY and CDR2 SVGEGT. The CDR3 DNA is TGTGCCAGCAGTATCTGGACATCAAACACTGAAGCTTTCTTT. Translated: CASSIWTSNTEAFF.

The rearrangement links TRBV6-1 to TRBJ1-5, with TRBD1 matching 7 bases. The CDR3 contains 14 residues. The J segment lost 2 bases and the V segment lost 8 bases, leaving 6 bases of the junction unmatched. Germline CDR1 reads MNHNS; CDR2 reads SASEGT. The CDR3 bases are TGTGCCAGCGCCTCCGACAGGGGCAATCAGCCCCAGCATTTT. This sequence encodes CASASDRGNQPQHF.

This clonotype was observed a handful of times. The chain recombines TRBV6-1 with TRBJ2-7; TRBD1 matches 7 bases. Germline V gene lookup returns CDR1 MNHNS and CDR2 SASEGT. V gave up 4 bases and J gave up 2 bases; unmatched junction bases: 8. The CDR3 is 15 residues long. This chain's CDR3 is CASSALNRGTYEQYF. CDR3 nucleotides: TGTGCCAGCAGTGCCCTGAACAGGGGCACCTACGAGCAGTACTTC.

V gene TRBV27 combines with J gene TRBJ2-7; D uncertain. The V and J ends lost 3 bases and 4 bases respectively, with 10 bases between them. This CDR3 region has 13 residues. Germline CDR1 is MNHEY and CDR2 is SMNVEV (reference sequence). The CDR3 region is CASSFQVRYEQYF. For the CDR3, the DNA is TGTGCCAGCAGTTTTCAAGTTCGGTACGAGCAGTACTTC.

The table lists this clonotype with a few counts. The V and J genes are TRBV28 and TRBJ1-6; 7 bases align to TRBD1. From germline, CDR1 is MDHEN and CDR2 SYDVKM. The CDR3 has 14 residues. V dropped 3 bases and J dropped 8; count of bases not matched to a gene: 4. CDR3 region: CASSFTGVYSPLHF. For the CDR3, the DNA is TGTGCCAGCAGTTTTACAGGGGTTTATTCACCCCTCCACTTT.

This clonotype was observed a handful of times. In nucleotides, the CDR3 is TGCGCCAGCAGACTAGACGAAGCCTATGGCTACACCTTC. Translation gives CASRLDEAYGYTF. The chain recombines TRBV5-1 with TRBJ1-2; D ambiguous. Trimming left V 5 bases short and J 4 bases short, with 12 bases between. This CDR3 spans 13 amino acids. The germline CDR1 and CDR2 sequences are SGHRS and YFSETQ.

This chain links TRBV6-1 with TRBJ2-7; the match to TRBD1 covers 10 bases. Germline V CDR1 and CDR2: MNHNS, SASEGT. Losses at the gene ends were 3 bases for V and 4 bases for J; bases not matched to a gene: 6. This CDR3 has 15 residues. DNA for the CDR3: TGTGCCAGCAGTGACCGGGACAGGGGAATGTACGAGCAGTACTTC. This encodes CASSDRDRGMYEQYF.

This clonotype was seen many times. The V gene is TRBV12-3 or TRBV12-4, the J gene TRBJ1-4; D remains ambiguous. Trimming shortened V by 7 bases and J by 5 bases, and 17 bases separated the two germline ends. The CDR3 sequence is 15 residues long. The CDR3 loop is CASTLGSFFNEKLFF. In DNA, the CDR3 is TGTGCCAGCACCTTAGGGTCCTTCTTCAATGAAAAACTGTTTTTT.

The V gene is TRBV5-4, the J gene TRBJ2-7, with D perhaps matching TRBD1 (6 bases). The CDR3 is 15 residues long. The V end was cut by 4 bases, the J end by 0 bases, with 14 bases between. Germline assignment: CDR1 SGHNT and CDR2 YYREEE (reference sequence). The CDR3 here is CASSPSTGFSYEQYF. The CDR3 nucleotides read TGTGCCAGCAGCCCCTCGACAGGCTTCTCCTACGAGCAGTACTTC.

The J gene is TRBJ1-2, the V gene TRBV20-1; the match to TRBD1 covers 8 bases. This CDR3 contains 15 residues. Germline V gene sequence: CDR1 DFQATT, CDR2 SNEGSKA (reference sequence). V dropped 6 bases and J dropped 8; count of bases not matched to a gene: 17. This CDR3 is CSAPHGDRPRGGYTF. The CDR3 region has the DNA TGCAGTGCGCCTCATGGGGACAGGCCGAGGGGGGGCTACACCTTC.

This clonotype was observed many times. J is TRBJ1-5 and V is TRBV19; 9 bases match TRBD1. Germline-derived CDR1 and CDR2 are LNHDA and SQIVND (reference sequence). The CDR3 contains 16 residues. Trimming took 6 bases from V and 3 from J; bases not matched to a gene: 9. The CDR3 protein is CASRPTGGGYNQPQHF. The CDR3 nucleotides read TGTGCCAGTAGACCGACAGGGGGAGGCTACAATCAGCCCCAGCATTTT.

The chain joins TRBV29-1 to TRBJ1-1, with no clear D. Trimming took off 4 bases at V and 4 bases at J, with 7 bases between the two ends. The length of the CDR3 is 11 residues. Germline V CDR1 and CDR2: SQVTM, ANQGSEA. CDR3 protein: CSVGDSTEAFF. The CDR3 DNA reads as TGCAGCGTTGGGGATTCCACTGAAGCTTTCTTT. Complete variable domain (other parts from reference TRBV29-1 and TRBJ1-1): SAVISQKPSRDICQRGTSLTIQCQVDSQVTMMFWYRQQPGQSLTLIATANQGSEATYESGFVIDKFPISRPNLTFSTLTVSNMSPEDSSIYLCSVGDSTEAFFGQGTRLTVV.

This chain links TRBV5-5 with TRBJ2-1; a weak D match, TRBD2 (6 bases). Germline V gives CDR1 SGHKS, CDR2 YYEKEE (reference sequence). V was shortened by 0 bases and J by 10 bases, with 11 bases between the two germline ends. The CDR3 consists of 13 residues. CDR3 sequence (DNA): TGTGCCAGCAGCTTGGACAGACTAGGAGAGCAGTTCTTC. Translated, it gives CASSLDRLGEQFF.

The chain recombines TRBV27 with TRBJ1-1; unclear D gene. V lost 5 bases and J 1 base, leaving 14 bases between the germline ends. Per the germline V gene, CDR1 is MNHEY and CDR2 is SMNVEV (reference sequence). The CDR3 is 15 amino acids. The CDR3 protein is CASSPDMRGNTEAFF. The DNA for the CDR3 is TGTGCCAGCAGTCCTGATATGAGAGGGAACACTGAAGCTTTCTTT.

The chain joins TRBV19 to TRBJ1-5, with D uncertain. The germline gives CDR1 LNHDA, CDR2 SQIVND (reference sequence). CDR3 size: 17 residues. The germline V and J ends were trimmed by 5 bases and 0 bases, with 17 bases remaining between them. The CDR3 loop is CASSVGTQVYSNQPQHF. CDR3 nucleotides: TGTGCCAGTAGTGTGGGCACCCAAGTTTATAGCAATCAGCCCCAGCATTTT.

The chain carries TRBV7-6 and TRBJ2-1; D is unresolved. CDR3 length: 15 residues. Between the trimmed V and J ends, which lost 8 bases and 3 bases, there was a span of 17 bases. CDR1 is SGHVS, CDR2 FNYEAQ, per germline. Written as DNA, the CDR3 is TGTGCCAGCTCACGTCACTGGCAGTTCTACAATGAGCAGTTCTTC. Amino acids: CASSRHWQFYNEQFF.

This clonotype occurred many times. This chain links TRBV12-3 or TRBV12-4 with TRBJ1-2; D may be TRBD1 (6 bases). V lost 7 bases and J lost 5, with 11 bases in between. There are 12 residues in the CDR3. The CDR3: CASTGGGYGYTF. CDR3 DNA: TGTGCCAGCACTGGGGGCGGATATGGCTACACCTTC.

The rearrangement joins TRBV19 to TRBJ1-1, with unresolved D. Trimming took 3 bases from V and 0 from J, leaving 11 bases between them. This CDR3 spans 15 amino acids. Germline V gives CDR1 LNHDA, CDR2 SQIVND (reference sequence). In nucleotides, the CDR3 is TGTGCCAGTAGTATGCTAGTACTTTTGAACACTGAAGCTTTCTTT. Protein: CASSMLVLLNTEAFF.

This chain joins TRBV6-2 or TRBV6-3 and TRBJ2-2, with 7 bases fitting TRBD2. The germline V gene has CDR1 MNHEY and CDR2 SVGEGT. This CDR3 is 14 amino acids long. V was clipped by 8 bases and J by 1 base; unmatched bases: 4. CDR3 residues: CASRGLQNTGELFF. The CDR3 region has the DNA TGTGCCAGCCGGGGACTACAGAACACCGGGGAGCTGTTTTTT.

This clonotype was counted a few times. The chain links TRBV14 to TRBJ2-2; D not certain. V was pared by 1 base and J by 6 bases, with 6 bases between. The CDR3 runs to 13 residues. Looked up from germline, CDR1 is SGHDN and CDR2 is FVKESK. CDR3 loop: CASSQVRSGELFF. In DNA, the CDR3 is TGTGCCAGCAGCCAAGTTCGATCCGGGGAGCTGTTTTTT.

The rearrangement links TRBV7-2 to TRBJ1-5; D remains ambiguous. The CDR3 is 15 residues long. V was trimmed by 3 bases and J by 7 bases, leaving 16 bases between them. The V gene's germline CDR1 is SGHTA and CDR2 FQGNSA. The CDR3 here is CASSLEGLVAQPQHF. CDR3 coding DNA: TGTGCCAGCAGCTTGGAGGGTCTCGTGGCCCAGCCCCAGCATTTT.